The 27 T cell receptor beta chains below were found in one sample sequenced in a study of blood T cell repertoires in COVID-19. Sequencing used immunoSEQ multiplex PCR; TCRdb keeps in-frame clones, though not all of them. This table has some 48,000 clones, around nine tenths appearing once. Specimen: peripheral blood. The receptors originated from a man aged 65 to 79 with acute or convalescent COVID-19.

This clone was found once. The rearrangement uses TRBV7-9 and TRBJ1-3, with 9 nucleotides matching TRBD1. V shed 5 bases, J shed 0 bases, and the junction held 14 bases outside the gene matches. Germline V lookup: CDR1 SEHNR, CDR2 FQNEAQ (reference sequence). The CDR3 is 19 amino acids. CDR3 sequence reads: CASSPRGRTGASSGNTIYF. The CDR3 DNA follows: TGTGCCAGCAGCCCCAGAGGTCGGACAGGGGCGAGCTCTGGAAACACCATATATTTT.

The V and J genes are TRBV4-3 and TRBJ1-4; D is ambiguous. Germline CDR1 is LGHNA and CDR2 is YSLEER. V was cut by 4 bases and J by 4 bases, with 13 bases left in between. The CDR3 has 15 amino acids. The CDR3 nucleotides read TGCGCCAGCAGCCCCAGGACTGACCGTAATGAAAAACTGTTTTTT. Encoded protein: CASSPRTDRNEKLFF.

The chain recombines TRBV6-5 with TRBJ1-5; 8 bases agree with TRBD1. J gave up 6 bases and V 7 bases, and 5 bases lay outside the gene matches. The CDR3 length is 13 residues. The germline gives CDR1 MNHEY, CDR2 SVGAGI. The CDR3 region has the DNA TGTGCCAGCAAGGACAGGGAAGGTCAGCCCCAGCATTTT. Protein: CASKDREGQPQHF.

This clone was observed once. The chain employs TRBV6-5 and TRBJ1-5, with 8 positions matching TRBD1. Trimming took 4 bases from V and 6 from J; bases not matched to a gene: 8. This CDR3 spans 15 amino acids. Germline V gene sequence: CDR1 MNHEY, CDR2 SVGAGI. The CDR3 loop is CASSSRGRRGQPQHF. In DNA, the CDR3 is TGTGCCAGCAGTTCCAGGGGGCGTCGAGGTCAGCCCCAGCATTTT.

This clone showed up just a few times. The rearrangement uses TRBV18 and TRBJ1-2; TRBD1 agrees at 7 bases. Trimming removed 3 bases from V and 6 bases from J; junction bases left unmatched: 4. There are 13 residues in the CDR3. Germline V gene data show CDR1 as KGHSH and CDR2 as LQKENI. The CDR3 DNA reads as TGTGCCAGCTCACCGAAACAGGGGCATGGCTACACCTTC. Residues: CASSPKQGHGYTF.

In its sample, this clone was seen once. V is TRBV7-2 and J is TRBJ1-1; D unclear. This CDR3 is 11 amino acids long. The germline V gene has CDR1 SGHTA and CDR2 FQGNSA. V was pared by 3 bases and J by 8 bases, with 7 bases between. The CDR3 DNA reads TGTGCCAGCAGCTTCGGAGGCGAAGCTTTCTTT. This translates into CASSFGGEAFF.

This chain links TRBV11-2 with TRBJ1-5, with a weak D call TRBD1 (6 bases). This CDR3 contains 17 residues. Germline CDR1 SGHAT, CDR2 FQNNGV. V shed 5 bases and J shed 0 bases, with 17 bases lying between them. The chain's CDR3 is CASSLLATGHSNQPQHF. For the CDR3, the DNA is TGTGCCAGCAGCCTATTGGCTACAGGGCATAGCAATCAGCCCCAGCATTTT.

The chain carries TRBV7-2 and TRBJ2-5; the D gene is possibly TRBD2 (6 bases). The V and J ends lost 3 bases and 3 bases respectively, with 8 bases between them. The germline gives CDR1 SGHTA, CDR2 FQGNSA. This CDR3 contains 13 residues. CDR3 amino acids: CASSFGGEETQYF. The CDR3 DNA reads TGTGCCAGCAGCTTTGGAGGGGAAGAGACCCAGTACTTC.

V usage is TRBV4-2 and J usage is TRBJ2-7; 7 positions agree with TRBD2. This CDR3 has 19 amino acids. Looked up from germline, CDR1 is LGHNA and CDR2 is YNFKEQ. V trimming: 2 bases; J trimming: 4 bases; junction bases outside the gene matches: 20. The CDR3 loop is CASSQSTTGTIQSPYEQYF. CDR3 DNA: TGTGCCAGCAGCCAATCCACTACCGGGACTATTCAATCACCTTACGAGCAGTACTTC.

This clone was found a few times. The chain employs TRBV4-3 and TRBJ1-1; no clear D. This CDR3 has 16 amino acids. Trimming took 1 base from V and 1 from J, leaving 13 bases between them. Per germline, CDR1 LGHNA and CDR2 YSLEER. The CDR3 nucleotides read TGCGCCAGCAGCCAAGGAGGAGGCAACCAGAACACTGAAGCTTTCTTT. Amino acid sequence: CASSQGGGNQNTEAFF.

This chain joins TRBV7-3 and TRBJ1-4; 8 bases agree with TRBD1. CDR1 and CDR2 (germline): SGHTA, FQGTGA. Germline trimming cut 6 bases from V and 6 bases from J; bases unmatched to any gene: 6. This CDR3 comprises 14 residues. Here the CDR3 DNA reads TGTGCCAGCAGGAGTGGACAGGGTGATGAAAAACTGTTTTTT. Translated: CASRSGQGDEKLFF.

The chain joins TRBV19 to TRBJ2-6; TRBD2 matches at 13 bases. This CDR3 is built from 17 residues. V was clipped by 6 bases and J by 1 base; unmatched bases: 3. CDR1 and CDR2 (germline): LNHDA, SQIVND (reference sequence). The CDR3 nucleotides read TGTGCCAGTAGCGGGACTAGCGGGGCATCTGGGGCCAACGTCCTGACTTTC. Protein sequence: CASSGTSGASGANVLTF.

V and J are TRBV6-5 and TRBJ1-3; TRBD1 is a possible D gene (6 bases). In germline, CDR1 is MNHEY, CDR2 SVGAGI. This CDR3 spans 15 amino acids. Trimming removed 4 bases at V and 4 bases at J, with 14 bases between. The CDR3 bases are TGTGCCAGCAGTTCTTCAGGGGCCCGGGGAAACACCATATATTTT. Protein product: CASSSSGARGNTIYF.

The rearrangement joins TRBV11-3 to TRBJ1-1, with 8 nucleotides matching TRBD1. With V trimmed by 4 bases and J by 0 bases, 10 bases remained unmatched. This CDR3 spans 17 amino acids. Germline lookup yields CDR1 SGHNT and CDR2 YENEEA. The CDR3 nucleotides read TGTGCCAGCAGCTCTGGACAGGGCCGCGGGATGAACACTGAAGCTTTCTTT. Protein product: CASSSGQGRGMNTEAFF.

The chain joins TRBV6-5 to TRBJ2-3; D is possibly TRBD1 (6 bases). Germline CDR1 reads MNHEY; CDR2 reads SVGAGI. The CDR3 spans 14 residues. Trimming left V 4 bases short and J 1 base short, with 9 bases between. This CDR3 is CASSSRGGTDTQYF. The CDR3 region has the DNA TGTGCCAGCAGTTCCAGGGGAGGCACAGATACGCAGTATTTT.

The rearrangement joins TRBV7-9 to TRBJ1-6, with no clear D. V was pared by 4 bases and J by 7 bases, with 17 bases between. The length of the CDR3 is 16 residues. Germline lookup yields CDR1 SEHNR and CDR2 FQNEAQ (reference sequence). The CDR3 sequence: CASSSLNSGLNSPLHF. The CDR3 coding sequence is TGTGCCAGCAGCTCCTTGAACTCTGGACTCAATTCACCCCTCCACTTT. Looking up the rest from reference TRBV7-9 and TRBJ1-6 gives the full variable domain: DTGVSQNPRHKITKRGQNVTFRCDPISEHNRLYWYRQTLGQGPEFLTYFQNEAQLEKSRLLSDRFSAERPKGSFSTLEIQRTEQGDSAMYLCASSSLNSGLNSPLHFGNGTRLTVT.

This clone was recorded only once. The CDR3 bases are TGTGCCAGCTCACCGCTCGAGGGCGTCAAAAACATTCAGTACTTC. Translating it yields CASSPLEGVKNIQYF. The V call is TRBV18, the J call TRBJ2-4, with TRBD2 as a possible D gene (5 bases). Germline values: CDR1 KGHSH, CDR2 LQKENI. CDR3 length: 15 residues. Trimming removed 3 bases from V and 3 bases from J, with 12 bases in between.

V gene TRBV4-2 combines with J gene TRBJ1-2, with D perhaps TRBD1 (5 bases). Trimming left V 1 base short and J 7 bases short, with 16 bases between. Germline CDR1 is LGHNA and CDR2 is YNFKEQ. The CDR3 is made up of 15 amino acids. CDR3 sequence (DNA): TGTGCCAGCAGCCAAGTATGGTCCCAGGGAAGTGGCTACACCTTC. It yields the protein CASSQVWSQGSGYTF.

The rearrangement uses TRBV3-1 (or the pseudogene TRBV3-2) and TRBJ2-1, with a weak D call TRBD1 (5 bases). The ends were cut back, 0 bases at V and 8 bases at J, with 17 bases in the middle. The CDR3 extends over 16 amino acids. Germline assignment: CDR1 LGHDT and CDR2 YNNKEL (reference sequence). CDR3 protein: CASSQDQTGVFDEQFF. The CDR3 bases are TGTGCCAGCAGCCAAGATCAAACAGGAGTATTTGATGAGCAGTTCTTC.

This clone was detected only a few times. The chain employs TRBV4-1 and TRBJ1-1; weak D call: TRBD1 (6 bases). This CDR3 spans 17 amino acids. The germline gives CDR1 MGHRA, CDR2 YSYEKL. The V gene lost 1 base and the J gene lost 6 bases, with 21 bases spanning the gap. The CDR3 is CASSQVGSRGRFPEAFF. As DNA, the CDR3 is TGCGCCAGCAGCCAAGTTGGTTCCAGGGGACGGTTCCCTGAAGCTTTCTTT.

The chain combines TRBV5-1 with TRBJ2-5; the D gene is possibly TRBD1 (5 bases). The CDR3 sequence is 15 residues long. The V and J ends lost 0 bases and 4 bases respectively, with 13 bases between them. Germline CDR1 SGHRS, CDR2 YFSETQ. CDR3 DNA sequence: TGCGCCAGCAGCTTGGTTGGCAGGGAAGGAGAGACCCAGTACTTC. It yields the protein CASSLVGREGETQYF.

This sequence joins TRBV6-2 or TRBV6-3 and TRBJ1-5; weak D call: TRBD1 (5 bases). V was shortened by 7 bases and J by 6 bases, with 16 bases between the two germline ends. The CDR3 contains 14 residues. Germline V lookup: CDR1 MNHEY, CDR2 SVGEGT. The CDR3 DNA reads as TGTGCCAGCACCCCGGCACCCCAGGGTCAGCCCCAGCATTTT. Translation: CASTPAPQGQPQHF.

The chain couples TRBV11-2 to TRBJ2-1, with unresolved D. V shed 1 base and J shed 5 bases, with 3 bases lying between them. Germline CDR1 and CDR2: SGHAT and FQNNGV. CDR3 length: 12 residues. Here the CDR3 DNA reads TGTGCCAGCAGCTTAGGAGACAATGAGCAGTTCTTC. It translates to CASSLGDNEQFF. Supplemented by reference TRBV11-2 and TRBJ2-1, the full variable domain reads EAGVAQSPRYKIIEKRQSVAFWCNPISGHATLYWYQQILGQGPKLLIQFQNNGVVDDSQLPKDRFSAERLKGVDSTLKIQPAKLEDSAVYLCASSLGDNEQFFGPGTRLTVL.

The chain employs TRBV28 and TRBJ1-4, with 10 bases lining up with TRBD1. The J segment lost 6 bases and the V segment lost 9 bases, leaving 4 bases of the junction unmatched. CDR1 and CDR2 (germline): MDHEN, SYDVKM. The CDR3 contains 13 residues. CDR3 sequence: CASRTGGDEKLFF. The CDR3 DNA reads as TGTGCCAGTCGGACAGGGGGAGATGAAAAACTGTTTTTT.

V usage is TRBV6-1 and J usage is TRBJ1-5; 7 bases are a match to TRBD1. From germline, CDR1 is MNHNS and CDR2 SASEGT. V shed 4 bases, J shed 2 bases, and the junction held 8 bases outside the gene matches. This CDR3 has 16 amino acids. This CDR3 reads CASSANRGQGNQPQHF. The CDR3, as DNA: TGTGCCAGCAGTGCTAATCGCGGACAGGGCAATCAGCCCCAGCATTTT.

The chain carries TRBV28 and TRBJ2-7, with TRBD2 identical over 9 bases. Looked up from germline, CDR1 is MDHEN and CDR2 is SYDVKM. This CDR3 spans 16 amino acids. Losses at the gene ends were 6 bases for V and 6 bases for J; bases not matched to a gene: 15. The CDR3 reads CASSDPTAGGASEQYF. The CDR3, as DNA: TGTGCCAGCAGCGACCCCACCGCGGGGGGGGCTTCCGAGCAGTACTTC.

The J gene is TRBJ2-2, the V gene TRBV20-1, with 9 nucleotides matching TRBD2. With 3 bases clipped from V and 6 bases from J, the junction kept 11 bases outside the gene matches. The CDR3 totals 16 residues. In germline, CDR1 is DFQATT, CDR2 SNEGSKA (reference sequence). The DNA for the CDR3 is TGCAGTGCTAGTCCCTTTGCGGGGGGGCGTCCCGGGGAGCTGTTTTTT. It specifies CSASPFAGGRPGELFF.